These 29 T cell receptor beta chains were all obtained from the same sample, sequenced in a study of sequential checkpoint blockade in melanoma. TCRdb's table, derived via immunoSEQ multiplex PCR, lists solely in-frame clones and lacks some. The sample lists some 15,000 clones, about 68% occurring once. Treatment meaning: randomized to nivolumab then ipilimumab (arm A) or the reverse (arm B). The sample was CD8+ T cells sorted from blood (inferred from file names), taken from a patient given nivolumab and ipilimumab in sequence. The receptors shown here come from a human donor with melanoma.

The CDR3 bases are TGTGCCAGCAGTGACCCCTACCTCAAGTACTTC. Protein product: CASSDPYLKYF. V is TRBV6-4 and J is TRBJ2-5; D uncertain. Germline V gene data show CDR1 as MRHNA and CDR2 as SNTAGT. The CDR3 runs 11 residues. With 2 bases removed from V and 12 bases from J, the gap between germline ends came to 10 bases.

The chain couples TRBV19 to TRBJ1-1, with a weak D call TRBD1 (5 bases). This CDR3 region has 15 residues. Trimming removed 6 bases at V and 1 base at J, with 15 bases between. Looked up from germline, CDR1 is LNHDA and CDR2 is SQIVND (reference sequence). The CDR3 reads CASSPRRGENTEAFF. The CDR3 DNA sequence: TGTGCCAGTAGCCCCCGACGGGGGGAGAACACTGAAGCTTTCTTT.

V is TRBV9 and J is TRBJ2-3; 11 bases fit TRBD2. The CDR3 loop spans 14 amino acids. The J segment lost 6 bases and the V segment lost 3 bases, leaving 3 bases of the junction unmatched. Germline CDR1 SGDLS, CDR2 YYNGEE. The CDR3 sequence is CASSAGLAVDTQYF. Written as DNA, the CDR3 is TGTGCCAGCAGCGCGGGACTAGCGGTCGATACGCAGTATTTT.

To note about this clone: Different DNA sequences within this sample yield the same CDR3. The chain has TRBV4-1 and TRBJ2-7, with D possibly matching TRBD1 (6 bases). Trimming pared 0 bases from V and 2 bases from J, leaving 17 bases between. The CDR3 extends over 17 amino acids. Germline V gene sequence: CDR1 MGHRA, CDR2 YSYEKL. The CDR3 DNA is TGCGCCAGCAGCCAAGAGGCCCTTGGAACAGGGACCTACGAGCAGTACTTC. Translation gives CASSQEALGTGTYEQYF.

CDR3 nucleotides: TGTGCCATCAGTGAGTGGGGTGGCAGGGAACGGGAGACCCAGTACTTC. It translates to CAISEWGGRERETQYF. This chain connects TRBV10-3 to TRBJ2-5, with D possibly being TRBD1 (5 bases). Germline CDR1 ENHRY, CDR2 SYGVKD. The CDR3 covers 16 residues. V was trimmed by 1 base and J by 5 bases, leaving 17 bases between them.

This clone was seen more than once but under ten times. The chain's CDR3 is CAIRDGQLPYEQYV. The CDR3 region has the DNA TGTGCCATCAGAGACGGACAGCTACCTTACGAGCAGTACGTC. The chain recombines TRBV6-1 with TRBJ2-7; TRBD1 is a possible D gene (6 bases). Trimming cost V 10 bases and J 4 bases, with 20 bases left between them. This CDR3 region has 14 residues. The germline V gene has CDR1 MNHNS and CDR2 SASEGT.

V usage is TRBV27 and J usage is TRBJ2-1; possibly TRBD2 for D (6 bases). Trimming took off 1 base at V and 10 bases at J, with 11 bases between the two ends. The germline CDR1 and CDR2 sequences are MNHEY and SMNVEV (reference sequence). The CDR3 loop spans 13 amino acids. The CDR3 DNA is TGTGCCAGCAGTTTATGGAGGGGTGAGGAGCAGTTCTTC. This sequence encodes CASSLWRGEEQFF.

V gene TRBV10-3 combines with J gene TRBJ2-5, with D possibly matching TRBD1 (5 bases). With the DNA end fitting TRBJ2-7 better, the J assignment may be wrong. The length of the CDR3 is 12 residues. Germline V gene data show CDR1 as ENHRY and CDR2 as SYGVKD. The CDR3 protein is CAIRDTPYEQYF. The CDR3 DNA is TGTGCCATCAGGGACACCCCCTACGAGCAGTACTTC.

The chain links TRBV30 to TRBJ2-3, with D maybe TRBD1 (5 bases). V was shortened by 4 bases and J by 0 bases, with 11 bases between the two germline ends. CDR3 size: 14 residues. Germline V CDR1 and CDR2: GTSNPN, SVGIG (reference sequence). DNA for the CDR3: TGTGCCTGGACAGAACAGGTTAGCACAGATACGCAGTATTTT. Translation: CAWTEQVSTDTQYF. Drawing the rest from reference TRBV30 and TRBJ2-3, the complete variable domain is SQTIHQWPATLVQPVGSPLSLECTVEGTSNPNLYWYRQAAGRGLQLLFYSVGIGQISSEVPQNLSASRPQDRQFILSSKKLLLSDSGFYLCAWTEQVSTDTQYFGPGTRLTVL.

This clone was seen only a few times. The rearrangement links TRBV10-3 to TRBJ1-3, with 8 positions matching TRBD1. Germline V lookup: CDR1 ENHRY, CDR2 SYGVKD. There are 16 residues in the CDR3. The V gene end was trimmed by 0 bases and the J gene end by 4 bases; junction bases not matched to a gene: 5. The CDR3 DNA is TGTGCCATCAGTGAGTCAGTCGGACAGGGAGGAAACACCATATATTTT. The encoded protein is CAISESVGQGGNTIYF.

The chain recombines TRBV7-2 with TRBJ1-5, with D unresolved. V lost 1 base to trimming and J lost 5 bases, with 12 bases between them. This CDR3 spans 15 amino acids. CDR1 is SGHTA, CDR2 FQGNSA, per germline. CDR3 nucleotide sequence: TGTGCCAGCAGCTTAGTGGCCCGCTCTGATCAGCCCCAGCATTTT. Protein product: CASSLVARSDQPQHF.

The rearrangement links TRBV19 to TRBJ1-1; no reliable D call. The CDR3 consists of 11 residues. Trimming removed 6 bases from V and 3 bases from J, with 5 bases in between. CDR1 and CDR2 from the germline V gene are LNHDA and SQIVND (reference sequence). The CDR3 nucleotides are TGTGCCAGTAGACAGTACACTGAAGCTTTCTTT. Translated, it gives CASRQYTEAFF.

This clone was detected once. This rearrangement joins TRBV9 to TRBJ1-1, with TRBD1 matching 10 bases. The V and J ends lost 0 bases and 4 bases, in that order; junction bases with no gene match: 3. The CDR3 length is 15 residues. From germline, CDR1 is SGDLS and CDR2 YYNGEE. The DNA for the CDR3 is TGTGCCAGCAGCGTAGGGACAGGGGGTAGCACTGAAGCTTTCTTT. Encoded protein: CASSVGTGGSTEAFF. Full variable domain (missing parts from reference TRBV9 and TRBJ1-1): DSGVTQTPKHLITATGQRVTLRCSPRSGDLSVYWYQQSLDQGLQFLIQYYNGEERAKGNILERFSAQQFPDLHSELNLSSLELGDSALYFCASSVGTGGSTEAFFGQGTRLTVV.

The V and J genes are TRBV11-2 and TRBJ2-3; perhaps TRBD2 as D (5 bases). Per germline, CDR1 SGHAT and CDR2 FQNNGV. V lost 5 bases and J 0 bases, leaving 12 bases between the germline ends. The CDR3 contains 15 residues. The CDR3 sequence is CASSPSTGSTDTQYF. The CDR3 bases are TGTGCCAGCAGCCCATCCACGGGAAGCACAGATACGCAGTATTTT.

The genes are TRBV14 and TRBJ2-6; 7 positions match TRBD1. The CDR3 is made up of 17 amino acids. The trim removed 0 bases at V and 4 bases at J, leaving 6 bases unmatched. The germline CDR1 and CDR2 sequences are SGHDN and FVKESK. The CDR3 spells CASSQEQGRWGANVLTF. The DNA of the CDR3 is TGTGCCAGCAGCCAAGAACAGGGGCGTTGGGGGGCCAACGTCCTGACTTTC.

The chain carries TRBV29-1 and TRBJ1-1; the D gene is possibly TRBD1 (6 bases). V was pared by 7 bases and J by 0 bases, with 12 bases between. This CDR3 contains 13 residues. CDR1 and CDR2 from the germline V gene are SQVTM and ANQGSEA. In nucleotides, the CDR3 is TGCAGCGCCCTTGGGGGCATGAACACTGAAGCTTTCTTT. This codes for CSALGGMNTEAFF.

This clone was detected a few times. The gene calls are TRBV14 and TRBJ2-1, with D perhaps matching TRBD2 (6 bases). V shed 3 bases and J shed 2 bases, with 14 bases lying between them. From germline, CDR1 is SGHDN and CDR2 FVKESK. CDR3 size: 16 residues. CDR3 nucleotide sequence: TGTGCCAGCAGCCAGGGGCGGGGCCCTCCCTACAATGAGCAGTTCTTC. It yields the protein CASSQGRGPPYNEQFF.

On this clone itself: Lacking the conserved final phenylalanine or tryptophan, this CDR3 likely reflects a read error. This chain links TRBV6-1 with TRBJ1-2; possibly TRBD1 for D (6 bases). Between the trimmed V and J ends, which lost 1 base and 3 bases, there was a span of 15 bases. Germline V gene lookup returns CDR1 MNHNS and CDR2 SASEGT. The CDR3 runs 16 residues. The CDR3 loop is CASSEDWGGGYYGYTL. The DNA of the CDR3 is TGTGCCAGCAGTGAAGATTGGGGAGGGGGTTACTATGGCTACACCCTC.

The chain combines TRBV7-9 with TRBJ1-5; a weak D match, TRBD1 (6 bases). V gave up 4 bases and J gave up 0 bases, with 10 bases separating them. This CDR3 has 15 residues. Germline V gives CDR1 SEHNR, CDR2 FQNEAQ (reference sequence). CDR3 nucleotide sequence: TGTGCCAGCAGCTCGAGACAGGATAGCAATCAGCCCCAGCATTTT. Amino acids: CASSSRQDSNQPQHF.

In this sample, this clone turned up a few times. V is TRBV6-1 and J is TRBJ1-5, with D perhaps TRBD1 (5 bases). Deletions cut 7 bases from V and 1 base from J, with 14 bases between. The CDR3 sequence is 15 residues long. Germline V lookup: CDR1 MNHNS, CDR2 SASEGT. CDR3 protein: CASKGQGTSNQPQHF. The DNA of the CDR3 is TGTGCCAGCAAGGGGCAGGGAACAAGCAATCAGCCCCAGCATTTT.

This sequence joins TRBV5-6 and TRBJ1-5, with D possibly matching TRBD1 (5 bases). The germline V and J ends were trimmed by 4 bases and 7 bases, with 12 bases remaining between them. Looked up from germline, CDR1 is SGHDT and CDR2 is YYEEEE. The CDR3 has 13 amino acids. The DNA of the CDR3 is TGTGCCAGCAGCAGCAGGGTTGGGCAGCCCCAGCATTTT. Protein sequence: CASSSRVGQPQHF.

This clone was counted only a few times. The chain combines TRBV7-9 with TRBJ2-3, with D uncertain. V lost 5 bases to trimming and J lost 5 bases, with 8 bases between them. Germline CDR1 SEHNR, CDR2 FQNEAQ (reference sequence). This CDR3 is built from 12 residues. The CDR3 DNA follows: TGTGCCAGCAGCCCTCCTTTAGATACGCAGTATTTT. This codes for CASSPPLDTQYF.

The rearrangement links TRBV11-2 to TRBJ2-5; tentatively, D is TRBD2 (5 bases). The CDR3 has 15 amino acids. Trimming removed 1 base from V and 3 bases from J, with 12 bases in between. Looked up from germline, CDR1 is SGHAT and CDR2 is FQNNGV. The CDR3 DNA is TGTGCCAGCAGCTTAGCCCCCGGGATGGAAGAGACCCAGTACTTC. It translates to CASSLAPGMEETQYF. The full variable domain, completed using reference TRBV11-2 and TRBJ2-5, is EAGVAQSPRYKIIEKRQSVAFWCNPISGHATLYWYQQILGQGPKLLIQFQNNGVVDDSQLPKDRFSAERLKGVDSTLKIQPAKLEDSAVYLCASSLAPGMEETQYFGPGTRLLVL.

This rearrangement joins TRBV2 to TRBJ1-1; 12 bases line up with TRBD1. The J segment lost 3 bases and the V segment lost 8 bases, leaving 13 bases of the junction unmatched. CDR1 is SNHLY, CDR2 FYNNEI, per germline. The CDR3 totals 17 residues. CDR3 in amino acids: CASWPSGQGAGHTEAFF. CDR3 DNA: TGTGCCAGCTGGCCTTCGGGACAGGGGGCAGGACACACTGAAGCTTTCTTT.

This clone occurred many times. The chain couples TRBV6-6 to TRBJ1-2; D is unclear. V was clipped by 4 bases and J by 6 bases, with 6 bases between them. The CDR3 length is 11 residues. The germline V gene encodes CDR1 MNHNY and CDR2 SVGAGI (reference sequence). The CDR3 DNA is TGTGCCAGCAGTTTAGGAGATGGCTACACCTTC. This sequence encodes CASSLGDGYTF.

V is TRBV5-1 and J is TRBJ1-4; D might be TRBD1 (6 bases). The CDR3 is 14 residues long. V lost 5 bases, J lost 8 bases, and 16 bases lay in between. The germline gives CDR1 SGHRS, CDR2 YFSETQ. CDR3 bases: TGCGCCAGCAGACCGGGGGGGCTAGGGGAAAAACTGTTTTTT. It is translated as CASRPGGLGEKLFF.

This clone was seen just once. The chain joins TRBV6-6 to TRBJ2-3; D is unresolved. In germline, CDR1 is MNHNY, CDR2 SVGAGI (reference sequence). The CDR3 runs to 15 residues. The V gene lost 4 bases and the J gene lost 1 base, with 12 bases spanning the gap. CDR3 in amino acids: CASSFRVRGTDTQYF. CDR3 nucleotide sequence: TGTGCCAGCAGTTTCCGGGTTAGAGGCACAGATACGCAGTATTTT.

This CDR3 is CASSQDPGQVNTEAFF. For the CDR3, the DNA is TGCGCCAGCAGCCAAGATCCGGGACAGGTGAACACTGAAGCTTTCTTT. This chain uses TRBV4-1 with TRBJ1-1; 8 bases align to TRBD1. Germline lookup yields CDR1 MGHRA and CDR2 YSYEKL. The CDR3 is 16 amino acids. V gave up 0 bases and J gave up 0 bases; unmatched junction bases: 3.

This chain connects TRBV7-2 to TRBJ1-5; possible D gene TRBD1, 5 bases. The CDR3 sequence is 17 residues long. The V end lost 1 base, the J end lost 5 bases, and 18 bases lay between the germline ends. The V gene's germline CDR1 is SGHTA and CDR2 FQGNSA. The CDR3 reads CASSLDGARGGYQPQHF. In nucleotides, the CDR3 is TGTGCCAGCAGCTTAGACGGCGCTAGGGGTGGATATCAGCCCCAGCATTTT.